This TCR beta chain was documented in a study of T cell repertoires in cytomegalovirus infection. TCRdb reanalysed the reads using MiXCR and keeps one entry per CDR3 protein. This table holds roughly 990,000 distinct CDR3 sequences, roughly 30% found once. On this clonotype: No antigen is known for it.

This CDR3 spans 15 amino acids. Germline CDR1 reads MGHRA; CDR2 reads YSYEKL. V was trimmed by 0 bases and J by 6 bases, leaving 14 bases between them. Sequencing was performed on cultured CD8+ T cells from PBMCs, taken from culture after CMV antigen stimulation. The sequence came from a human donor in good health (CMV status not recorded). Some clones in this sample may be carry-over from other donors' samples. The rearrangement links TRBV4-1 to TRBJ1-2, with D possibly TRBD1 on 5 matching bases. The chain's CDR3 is CASSQDLFEGHGYTF. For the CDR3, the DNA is TGCGCCAGCAGCCAAGATCTATTTGAGGGGCATGGCTACACCTTC.